Each of the 7 T cell receptor beta chains below was sequenced from the same sample in a study of molecular identifiers for immune sequencing clone quantification. Via MiXCR, TCRdb re-called the PCR reads, giving one row per CDR3 protein. The data show 45,000 to 55,000 distinct CDR3 sequences, with approximately 34% seen just once and 3.5% to 4% held by the top ten. Sequenced material: naive CD8+ T cells from blood, with Jurkat cell RNA spiked in. Sample subset: FACS-sorted CD8+CD4-CCR7+CD45RA+ naive T cells. All receptors derive from a human donor in good health. Some libraries in this study had Jurkat cell RNA spiked in.

In this sample, this clonotype turned up many times. The chain carries TRBV28 and TRBJ1-5; D unclear. V lost 3 bases and J lost 2, with 5 bases in between. The length of the CDR3 is 13 residues. CDR1 is MDHEN and CDR2 is SYDVKM in the germline V gene. DNA for the CDR3: TGTGCCAGCAGTTTTTCAGGCAATCAGCCCCAGCATTTT. It translates to CASSFSGNQPQHF.

A word on this clonotype: Being one base from a much bigger clone, this may be a read error. The CDR3 ends on some other residue instead of the conserved phenylalanine or tryptophan, so this is likely a read error. The DNA is left out, because the CDR3 cannot be placed on it with certainty; the CDR3 is given as TCRdb lists it. The chain has TRBV7-4 and TRBJ2-7; no check of the table's D call, TRBD1, against the DNA was made. The CDR3 is 9 residues long, ends included. CDR1 is SGHVT, CDR2 SQSDAQ, per germline. CDR3: CASSPTRGI.

About this clonotype: The germline gene is not matched at one end of the junction; a read error may be the cause. This rearrangement joins TRBV11-2 to TRBJ2-3; the D gene is possibly TRBD2 (5 bases). Germline CDR1 and CDR2: SGHAT and FQNNGV. The CDR3 spans 15 residues. In DNA, the CDR3 is TGTGCCAACAGCCCCCCCTTTGGGAGAGGAGATACGCAGTATTTT. Its protein is CANSPPFGRGDTQYF.

This clonotype was detected ten times or more. The chain is built from TRBV6-1 and TRBJ1-1, with D unclear. The CDR3 is made up of 13 amino acids. Germline V lookup: CDR1 MNHNS, CDR2 SASEGT. The ends were cut back, 2 bases at V and 2 bases at J, with 6 bases in the middle. CDR3 loop: CASSERFNTEAFF. CDR3 in DNA: TGTGCCAGCAGTGAACGTTTTAACACTGAAGCTTTCTTT.

The chain recombines TRBV20-1 with TRBJ2-3, with D uncertain. The V gene's germline CDR1 is DFQATT and CDR2 SNEGSKA (reference sequence). The CDR3 runs to 15 residues. V was pared by 1 base and J by 1 base, with 12 bases between. The CDR3 reads CSARVMSQRTDTQYF. CDR3 coding DNA: TGCAGTGCTAGAGTCATGAGCCAACGCACAGATACGCAGTATTTT.

This chain uses TRBV7-8 with TRBJ2-1; the D is unclear. Germline V gene sequence: CDR1 SGHVS, CDR2 FQNEAQ. V was clipped by 2 bases and J by 5 bases, with 10 bases between them. The CDR3 is 14 amino acids. Here the CDR3 reads CASSLRGDHNEQFF. As DNA, the CDR3 is TGTGCCAGCAGCTTAAGAGGAGACCACAATGAGCAGTTCTTC.

The V call is TRBV5-6, the J call TRBJ2-1; 7 nucleotides line up with TRBD2. The germline CDR1 and CDR2 sequences are SGHDT and YYEEEE. The CDR3 consists of 12 residues. The ends lost 5 bases at V and 9 bases at J; junction bases unmatched: 5. CDR3 nucleotides: TGTGCCAGCAGAACCGGGACTACTGAGCAGTTCTTC. Encoded protein: CASRTGTTEQFF.